This T cell receptor beta chain appears in the sequencing data of a study of blood T cell repertoires in COVID-19. As for the study in general: Italy, Spain and the United States were the sources of the convalescent and acute COVID-19 samples. The analysed material was cDNA or gDNA that came from T cells, B-cell-depleted T cells, or PBMCs.

In germline, CDR1 is SGHRS, CDR2 YFSETQ. The CDR3 runs to 14 residues. Trimming took 4 bases from V and 4 from J, leaving 14 bases between them. Authors' analysis steps: Researchers report that nucleated cell counts were estimated from reference gene primer amplification. Some clones are missing from TCRdb's copy, which holds only in-frame ones; the method was immunoSEQ multiplex PCR. V, J and clone size derive from that table, while D and trimming were established from the DNA sequence. The table lists about 230,000 clones, 70% to 85% of them singletons. The clonotype comes from a man in his forties who had recovered from COVID-19. This rearrangement joins TRBV5-1 to TRBJ1-2; no firm D call. Input material: peripheral blood. The CDR3 sequence: CASSPEAPSYGYTF. The CDR3 DNA sequence: TGCGCCAGCAGCCCCGAGGCGCCTTCCTATGGCTACACCTTC. The entire variable domain, with the rest obtained from reference TRBV5-1 and TRBJ1-2, is as follows: KAGVTQTPRYLIKTRGQQVTLSCSPISGHRSVSWYQQTPGQGLQFLFEYFSETQRNKGNFPGRFSGRQFSNSRSEMNVSTLELGDSALYLCASSPEAPSYGYTFGSGTRLTVV.